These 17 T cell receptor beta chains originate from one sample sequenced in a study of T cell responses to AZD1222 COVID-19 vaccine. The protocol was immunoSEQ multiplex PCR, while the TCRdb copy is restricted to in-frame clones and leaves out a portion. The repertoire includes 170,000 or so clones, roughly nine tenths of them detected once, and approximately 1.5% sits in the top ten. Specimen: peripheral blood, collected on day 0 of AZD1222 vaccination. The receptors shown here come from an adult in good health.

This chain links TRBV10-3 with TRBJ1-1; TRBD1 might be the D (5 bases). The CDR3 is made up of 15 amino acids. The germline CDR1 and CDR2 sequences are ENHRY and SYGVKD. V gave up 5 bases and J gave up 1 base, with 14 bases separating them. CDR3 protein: CAISNKQEPNTEAFF. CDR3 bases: TGTGCCATCAGTAACAAACAGGAACCGAACACTGAAGCTTTCTTT.

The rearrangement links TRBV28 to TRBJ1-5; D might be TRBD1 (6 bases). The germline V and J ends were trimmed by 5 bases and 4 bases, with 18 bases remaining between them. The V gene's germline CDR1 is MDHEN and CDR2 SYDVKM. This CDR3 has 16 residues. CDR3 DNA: TGTGCCAGCAGTCCCAGGGGATTTGGGGGAAATCAGCCCCAGCATTTT. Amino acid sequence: CASSPRGFGGNQPQHF.

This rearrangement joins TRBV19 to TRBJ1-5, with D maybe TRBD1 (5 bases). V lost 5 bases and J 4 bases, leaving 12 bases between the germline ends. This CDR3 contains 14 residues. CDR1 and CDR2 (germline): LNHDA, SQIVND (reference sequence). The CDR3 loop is CASSPGILNQPQHF. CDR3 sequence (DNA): TGTGCCAGTAGTCCAGGGATTTTGAATCAGCCCCAGCATTTT.

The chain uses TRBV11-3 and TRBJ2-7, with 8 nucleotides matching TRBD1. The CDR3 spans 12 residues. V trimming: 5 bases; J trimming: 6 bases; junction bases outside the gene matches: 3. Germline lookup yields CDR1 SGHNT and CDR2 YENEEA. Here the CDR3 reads CASSQTGGEQYF. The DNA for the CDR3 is TGTGCCAGCAGCCAAACAGGGGGCGAGCAGTACTTC.

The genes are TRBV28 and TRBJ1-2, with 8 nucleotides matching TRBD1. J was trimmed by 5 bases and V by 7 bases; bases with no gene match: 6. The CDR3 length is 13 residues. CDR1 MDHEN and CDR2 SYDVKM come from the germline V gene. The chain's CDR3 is CASTPGQVYGYTF. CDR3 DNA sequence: TGTGCCAGCACCCCGGGACAGGTTTATGGCTACACCTTC.

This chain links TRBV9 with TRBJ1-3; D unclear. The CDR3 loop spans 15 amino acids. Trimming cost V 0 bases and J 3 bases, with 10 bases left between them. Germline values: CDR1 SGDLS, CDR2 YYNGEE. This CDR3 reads CASSVGGLGGNTIYF. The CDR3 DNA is TGTGCCAGCAGCGTAGGAGGGTTGGGTGGAAACACCATATATTTT.

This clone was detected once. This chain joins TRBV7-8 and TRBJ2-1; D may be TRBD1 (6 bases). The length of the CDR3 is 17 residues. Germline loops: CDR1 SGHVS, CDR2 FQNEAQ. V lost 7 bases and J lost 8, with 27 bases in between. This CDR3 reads CASTTHHRDKGGYEQFF. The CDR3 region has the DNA TGTGCCAGCACCACTCACCACCGGGACAAGGGCGGTTATGAGCAGTTCTTC.

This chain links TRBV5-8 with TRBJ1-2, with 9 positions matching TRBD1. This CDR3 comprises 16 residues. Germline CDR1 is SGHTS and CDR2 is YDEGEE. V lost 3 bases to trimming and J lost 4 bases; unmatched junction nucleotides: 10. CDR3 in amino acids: CASSSGTGYIGYGYTF. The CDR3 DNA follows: TGTGCCAGCAGCTCCGGGACAGGGTACATCGGCTATGGCTACACCTTC. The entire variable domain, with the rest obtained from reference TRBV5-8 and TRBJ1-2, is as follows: EAGVTQSPTHLIKTRGQQATLRCSPISGHTSVYWYQQALGLGLQFLLWYDEGEERNRGNFPPRFSGRQFPNYSSELNVNALELEDSALYLCASSSGTGYIGYGYTFGSGTRLTVV.

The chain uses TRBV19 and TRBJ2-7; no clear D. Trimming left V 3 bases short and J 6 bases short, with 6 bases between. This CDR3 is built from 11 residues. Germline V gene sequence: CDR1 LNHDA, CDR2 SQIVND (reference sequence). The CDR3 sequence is CASSIGVEQYF. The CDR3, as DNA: TGTGCCAGTAGTATTGGAGTCGAGCAGTACTTC.

The DNA of the CDR3 is TGTGCCTGGAGTGCGGACAGTTCTTATAATTCACCCCTCCACTTT. Encoded protein: CAWSADSSYNSPLHF. V and J are TRBV30 and TRBJ1-6; possible D gene TRBD1, 6 bases. The germline V and J ends were trimmed by 1 base and 4 bases, with 11 bases remaining between them. The CDR3 loop spans 15 amino acids. Germline CDR1 and CDR2: GTSNPN and SVGIG (reference sequence). The full variable domain, rest sourced from reference TRBV30 and TRBJ1-6, is SQTIHQWPATLVQPVGSPLSLECTVEGTSNPNLYWYRQAAGRGLQLLFYSVGIGQISSEVPQNLSASRPQDRQFILSSKKLLLSDSGFYLCAWSADSSYNSPLHFGNGTRLTVT.

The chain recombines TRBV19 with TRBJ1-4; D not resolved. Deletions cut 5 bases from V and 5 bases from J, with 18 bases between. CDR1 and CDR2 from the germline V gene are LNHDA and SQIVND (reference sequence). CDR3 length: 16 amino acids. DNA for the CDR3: TGTGCCAGTAGTCCCGGACCCGGTTATGGGAATGAAAAACTGTTTTTT. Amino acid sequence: CASSPGPGYGNEKLFF. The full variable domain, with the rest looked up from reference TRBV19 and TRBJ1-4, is DGGITQSPKYLFRKEGQNVTLSCEQNLNHDAMYWYRQDPGQGLRLIYYSQIVNDFQKGDIAEGYSVSREKKESFPLTVTSAQKNPTAFYLCASSPGPGYGNEKLFFGSGTQLSVL.

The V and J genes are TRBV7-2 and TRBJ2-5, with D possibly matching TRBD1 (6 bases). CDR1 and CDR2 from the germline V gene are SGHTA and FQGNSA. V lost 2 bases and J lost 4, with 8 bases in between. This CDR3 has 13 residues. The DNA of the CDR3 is TGTGCCAGCAGCTTAAGGGACACAGAGACCCAGTACTTC. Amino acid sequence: CASSLRDTETQYF.

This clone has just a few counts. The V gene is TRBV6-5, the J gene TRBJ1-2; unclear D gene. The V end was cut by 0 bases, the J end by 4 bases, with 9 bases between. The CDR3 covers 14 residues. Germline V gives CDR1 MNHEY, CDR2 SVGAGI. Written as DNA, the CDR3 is TGTGCCAGCAGTTACTCCGGTAGTTTCTATGGCTACACCTTC. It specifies CASSYSGSFYGYTF.

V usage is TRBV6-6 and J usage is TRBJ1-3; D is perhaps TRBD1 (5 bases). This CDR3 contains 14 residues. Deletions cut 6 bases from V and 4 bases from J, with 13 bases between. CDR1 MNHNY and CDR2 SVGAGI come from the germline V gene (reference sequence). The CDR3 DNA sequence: TGTGCCAGCAGCCCTAGGGGAGAAGGAAACACCATATATTTT. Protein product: CASSPRGEGNTIYF.

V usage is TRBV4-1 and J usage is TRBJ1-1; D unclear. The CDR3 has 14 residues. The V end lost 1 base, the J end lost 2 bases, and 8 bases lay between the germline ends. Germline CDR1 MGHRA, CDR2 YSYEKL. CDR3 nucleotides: TGCGCCAGCAGCCAAGTTACGGGCAACACTGAAGCTTTCTTT. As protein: CASSQVTGNTEAFF.

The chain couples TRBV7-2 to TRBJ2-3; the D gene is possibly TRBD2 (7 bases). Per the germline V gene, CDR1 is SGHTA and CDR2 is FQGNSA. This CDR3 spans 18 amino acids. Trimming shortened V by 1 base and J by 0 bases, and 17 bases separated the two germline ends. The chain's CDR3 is CASSLDKRGGPSTDTQYF. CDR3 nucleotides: TGTGCCAGCAGCTTAGACAAAAGGGGGGGGCCTAGCACAGATACGCAGTATTTT.

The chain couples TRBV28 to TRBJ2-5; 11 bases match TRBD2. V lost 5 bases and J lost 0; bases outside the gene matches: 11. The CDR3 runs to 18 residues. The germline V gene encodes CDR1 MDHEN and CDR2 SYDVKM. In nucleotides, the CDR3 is TGTGCCAGCAGTCCTTCCCTAGCGGGGGGTGGATACCAAGAGACCCAGTACTTC. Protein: CASSPSLAGGGYQETQYF.